The next 18 T cell receptor beta chains were all read from a single sample in a study of cytotoxic CD8 clonotypes in ibrutinib-treated CLL. The table came from immunoSEQ multiplex PCR; TCRdb's copy has only in-frame clones and leaves some out. The sample consists of around 250,000 clones, about three quarters of them appearing once. The specimen comprised PBMCs, sampled after 24 months of ibrutinib treatment. These receptors were obtained from a human donor with chronic lymphocytic leukemia.

CDR3 protein: CASTGEGAETQYF. In nucleotides, the CDR3 is TGTGCCAGCACGGGGGAGGGAGCGGAGACCCAGTACTTC. The chain uses TRBV25-1 and TRBJ2-5; 7 bases are a match to TRBD2. V lost 7 bases to trimming and J lost 5 bases; unmatched junction nucleotides: 7. The CDR3 is made up of 13 amino acids. Germline CDR1 is MGHDK and CDR2 is SYGVNS.

V and J are TRBV15 and TRBJ2-3; 11 positions match TRBD1. The germline V gene has CDR1 LNHNV and CDR2 YYDKDF (reference sequence). This CDR3 has 14 residues. V lost 5 bases and J lost 5; bases outside the gene matches: 3. CDR3 DNA sequence: TGTGCCACCAGCGGACAGGGGGCCGAAGATACGCAGTATTTT. It translates to CATSGQGAEDTQYF.

The rearrangement uses TRBV5-1 and TRBJ2-1; D is uncertain. This CDR3 comprises 14 residues. CDR1 and CDR2 (germline): SGHRS, YFSETQ. The V end was cut by 4 bases, the J end by 1 base, with 9 bases between. The DNA for the CDR3 is TGCGCCAGCAGCCTGGACGAGTCCTACAATGAGCAGTTCTTC. It specifies CASSLDESYNEQFF.

This clone appeared a few times. The chain employs TRBV4-1 and TRBJ2-2; D not certain. Between the trimmed V and J ends, which lost 6 bases and 1 base, there was a span of 3 bases. This CDR3 has 12 residues. CDR1 and CDR2 from the germline V gene are MGHRA and YSYEKL. For the CDR3, the DNA is TGCGCCAGCAGGGGGAACACCGGGGAGCTGTTTTTT. Its protein is CASRGNTGELFF.

This clone has a handful of counts. The rearrangement uses TRBV4-2 and TRBJ2-1; 7 positions agree with TRBD2. The CDR3 has 16 amino acids. Losses at the gene ends were 4 bases for V and 5 bases for J; bases not matched to a gene: 11. In germline, CDR1 is LGHNA, CDR2 YNFKEQ. The CDR3 sequence is CASSPFPQREDNEQFF. The CDR3 coding sequence is TGTGCCAGCAGCCCTTTCCCCCAGCGGGAAGACAATGAGCAGTTCTTC.

This clone was counted only a few times. V gene TRBV5-6 combines with J gene TRBJ2-7; D is unresolved. Trimming pared 1 base from V and 2 bases from J, leaving 7 bases between. The CDR3 is 13 amino acids. Looked up from germline, CDR1 is SGHDT and CDR2 is YYEEEE. The CDR3 region is CASSLTNTYEQYF. CDR3 in DNA: TGTGCCAGCAGCTTGACTAATACCTACGAGCAGTACTTC. The full variable domain, rest sourced from reference TRBV5-6 and TRBJ2-7, is DAGVTQSPTHLIKTRGQQVTLRCSPKSGHDTVSWYQQALGQGPQFIFQYYEEEERQRGNFPDRFSGHQFPNYSSELNVNALLLGDSALYLCASSLTNTYEQYFGPGTRLTVT.

The chain's CDR3 is CSVARPDTREQYF. CDR3 sequence (DNA): TGCAGCGTTGCCCGACCCGACACTCGCGAGCAGTACTTC. The chain joins TRBV29-1 to TRBJ2-7; no definite D call. The CDR3 has 13 amino acids. With 4 bases removed from V and 6 bases from J, the gap between germline ends came to 16 bases. The germline V gene encodes CDR1 SQVTM and CDR2 ANQGSEA.

This clone showed up just a few times. DNA for the CDR3: TGTGCCAGCAGCCCAGGGACTAGCGGCTACGAGCAGTACTTC. This codes for CASSPGTSGYEQYF. This sequence joins TRBV9 and TRBJ2-7, with TRBD2 matching 11 bases. V trimming: 4 bases; J trimming: 3 bases; junction bases outside the gene matches: 3. The CDR3 runs to 14 residues. Per the germline V gene, CDR1 is SGDLS and CDR2 is YYNGEE.

The CDR3 coding sequence is TGTGCCAGCAGGGTCCGGGGTTCGCAAGAGACCCAGTACTTC. Translating it yields CASRVRGSQETQYF. The rearrangement joins TRBV2 to TRBJ2-5; the D gene is possibly TRBD2 (5 bases). Trimming cost V 6 bases and J 2 bases, with 13 bases left between them. The CDR3 runs to 14 residues. Germline V gives CDR1 SNHLY, CDR2 FYNNEI.

This clone was counted a few times. This chain joins TRBV4-3 and TRBJ2-5; D is uncertain. V lost 0 bases, J lost 4 bases, and 12 bases lay in between. Germline CDR1 LGHNA, CDR2 YSLEER. This CDR3 comprises 15 residues. The CDR3 coding sequence is TGCGCCAGCAGCCAAGAACGCCCCGGAGTAGAGACCCAGTACTTC. Encoded protein: CASSQERPGVETQYF.

The V call is TRBV4-3, the J call TRBJ2-1, with D perhaps matching TRBD1 (6 bases). Germline V gene lookup returns CDR1 LGHNA and CDR2 YSLEER. The V gene lost 3 bases and the J gene lost 8 bases, with 17 bases spanning the gap. The CDR3 has 15 residues. CDR3: CASSHSDRTGDEQFF. In nucleotides, the CDR3 is TGCGCCAGCAGCCATAGCGACAGGACGGGCGATGAGCAGTTCTTC.

J is TRBJ1-2 and V is TRBV18; D is undetermined. Trimming cost V 1 base and J 13 bases, with 16 bases left between them. CDR1 KGHSH and CDR2 LQKENI come from the germline V gene. CDR3 length equals 13 residues. The CDR3 sequence: CASSPLKRVDFTF. CDR3 DNA: TGTGCCAGCTCACCACTAAAGAGGGTAGACTTCACCTTC.

V gene TRBV28 combines with J gene TRBJ2-3; D is possibly TRBD1 or TRBD2 (5 bases each). This CDR3 region has 12 residues. The germline gives CDR1 MDHEN, CDR2 SYDVKM. V lost 8 bases, J lost 1 base, and 7 bases lay in between. The CDR3 DNA reads as TGTGCCAGCCGAGGGGGCACAGATACGCAGTATTTT. Translating it yields CASRGGTDTQYF.

The chain is built from TRBV28 and TRBJ2-7; a possible D gene is TRBD1 (7 bases). With 3 bases removed from V and 5 bases from J, the gap between germline ends came to 17 bases. There are 15 residues in the CDR3. Germline assignment: CDR1 MDHEN and CDR2 SYDVKM. Written as DNA, the CDR3 is TGTGCCAGCAGTTTCCCGTCCGGAGGGGGCGACGAGCAGTACTTC. Residues: CASSFPSGGGDEQYF.

The rearrangement joins TRBV30 to TRBJ2-7; 9 bases fit TRBD2. The V segment lost 0 bases and the J segment 7 bases; nucleotides outside the gene matches: 4. Per germline, CDR1 GTSNPN and CDR2 SVGIG (reference sequence). The CDR3 loop spans 13 amino acids. CDR3 residues: CAWSVSGGLEQYF. The CDR3, as DNA: TGTGCCTGGAGTGTAAGCGGGGGGCTTGAGCAGTACTTC.

V usage is TRBV11-2 and J usage is TRBJ2-7; weak D call: TRBD1 (6 bases). Trimming pared 5 bases from V and 6 bases from J, leaving 20 bases between. There are 15 residues in the CDR3. Germline-derived CDR1 and CDR2 are SGHAT and FQNNGV. CDR3: CASSHGQLGTGEQYF. The CDR3 DNA follows: TGTGCCAGCAGCCACGGACAGCTGGGAACTGGCGAGCAGTACTTC.

The genes are TRBV7-9 and TRBJ1-1, with TRBD1 identical over 10 bases. Germline CDR1 reads SEHNR; CDR2 reads FQNEAQ (reference sequence). There are 15 residues in the CDR3. After removal of 6 bases from V and 5 bases from J, the junction contained 9 bases not matched to a gene. The CDR3 coding sequence is TGTGCCAGCAGTTTTTCCGACAGGGGGCATACTGAAGCTTTCTTT. Its translation is CASSFSDRGHTEAFF.

This chain connects TRBV29-1 to TRBJ2-3; 9 bases are shared with TRBD1. Germline trimming cut 8 bases from V and 0 bases from J; bases unmatched to any gene: 6. The germline CDR1 and CDR2 sequences are SQVTM and ANQGSEA. The CDR3 is 14 residues long. This chain's CDR3 is CSSTGGFSTDTQYF. The CDR3 DNA follows: TGCAGCTCGACAGGGGGGTTTAGCACAGATACGCAGTATTTT.